Below, 4 T cell receptor beta chains from the same sample are listed, as sequenced in a study of OX40 agonist ivuxolimab in advanced cancers. Assay: immunoSEQ multiplex PCR; the TCRdb copy retains only in-frame clones and omits some. The table includes about 10,000 clones, 70% detected once. The material was CD4+ or CD8+ T cells sorted from blood, obtained in a trial of the OX40 agonist ivuxolimab. The origin of the receptors is an adult with an advanced solid tumor such as melanoma, head and neck, liver or kidney cancer.

By sample fraction, this clone is medium-sized (0.01 to 0.1%). The chain has TRBV29-1 and TRBJ1-2; 7 bases align to TRBD1. Per the germline V gene, CDR1 is SQVTM and CDR2 is ANQGSEA. V shed 5 bases, J shed 8 bases, and the junction held 11 bases outside the gene matches. The CDR3 sequence is 13 residues long. The CDR3 here is CSVTYMTGNGYTF. CDR3 nucleotides: TGCAGCGTTACTTATATGACAGGGAACGGCTACACCTTC.

The chain combines TRBV10-3 with TRBJ1-1; tentatively, D is TRBD1 (6 bases). CDR3 length: 13 amino acids. V lost 10 bases, J lost 4 bases, and 16 bases lay in between. Per germline, CDR1 ENHRY and CDR2 SYGVKD. Here the CDR3 reads CATSRPGVTEAFF. In DNA, the CDR3 is TGTGCCACTTCAAGACCAGGGGTCACTGAAGCTTTCTTT.

This clone was picked up a small number of times. CDR3 coding DNA: TGTGCCAGCAGCCTGGGGACTAGCTGGACCGGGGAGCTGTTTTTT. Amino acid sequence: CASSLGTSWTGELFF. The chain has TRBV11-1 and TRBJ2-2; 9 positions match TRBD2. V lost 5 bases, J lost 5 bases, and 6 bases stayed unmatched. In germline, CDR1 is SGHAT, CDR2 FQDESV (reference sequence). The CDR3 is 15 residues long.

The chain joins TRBV7-6 to TRBJ1-2, with TRBD1 as a possible D gene (6 bases). From germline, CDR1 is SGHVS and CDR2 FNYEAQ. CDR3 size: 13 residues. Deletions cut 5 bases from V and 5 bases from J, with 12 bases between. The CDR3 spells CASSDTGYYGYTF. The CDR3 DNA follows: TGTGCCAGCAGCGACACAGGGTATTATGGCTACACCTTC.